This entry lists 24 T cell receptor beta chains sequenced from one sample in a study of metastatic and nonmetastatic thyroid tumors. MiXCR was used by TCRdb to re-call the PCR reads. The table lists roughly 34,000 clones, roughly a third of them singletons. All patients reached thyroid surgery having received no treatment beforehand. Sequencing was done on a sample of tumor tissue. These receptors originate from a female donor with papillary thyroid cancer or a benign thyroid nodule (not recorded which). Some clones in this sample may be carry-over from other donors' samples.

The V gene is TRBV3-1, the J gene TRBJ2-1; D not resolved. With 0 bases removed from V and 3 bases from J, the gap between germline ends came to 9 bases. Germline CDR1 is LGHDT and CDR2 is YNNKEL (reference sequence). The CDR3 runs 15 residues. The CDR3 region is CASSQEPESYNEQFF. The CDR3 DNA reads as TGTGCCAGCAGCCAAGAACCGGAGAGCTACAATGAGCAGTTCTTC.

This clone occurred a few times. The chain links TRBV27 to TRBJ1-6; 9 bases fit TRBD1. Germline-derived CDR1 and CDR2 are MNHEY and SMNVEV (reference sequence). Germline trimming cut 5 bases from V and 9 bases from J; bases unmatched to any gene: 8. The CDR3 sequence is 15 residues long. The CDR3 DNA reads as TGTGCCAGCAGTCCTCAGGGACAGGGCGGTTCACCCCTCCACTTT. Translation: CASSPQGQGGSPLHF.

The CDR3 region is CSARDPSGRGEQYF. The CDR3 DNA is TGCAGTGCTAGAGATCCTAGCGGGAGAGGCGAGCAGTACTTC. The chain couples TRBV20-1 to TRBJ2-7, with TRBD2 matching over 10 bases. Trimming at V came to 0 bases and at J to 6 bases, leaving 5 bases not matched to a gene. Germline CDR1 DFQATT, CDR2 SNEGSKA (reference sequence). The CDR3 consists of 14 residues.

Note on this clone: A read error is likely, as this CDR3 ends without the conserved phenylalanine or tryptophan. The DNA is left out, because the CDR3 cannot be placed on it with certainty; the CDR3 is given as TCRdb lists it. The gene calls are TRBV6-2 or TRBV6-3 and TRBJ1-5; the listed D gene, TRBD1, was not tested against the DNA. Germline V gene sequence: CDR1 MNHEY, CDR2 SVGEGT. Both ends counted, the CDR3 spans 13 residues. CDR3 sequence: CASSSGGGQPQLC.

This chain links TRBV6-5 with TRBJ2-3; no clear D gene. V was pared by 6 bases and J by 5 bases, with 9 bases between. CDR1 is MNHEY, CDR2 SVGAGI, per germline. This CDR3 region has 12 residues. This CDR3 reads CASRISRDTQYF. CDR3 sequence (DNA): TGTGCCAGCAGAATCTCGAGAGATACGCAGTATTTT.

The chain couples TRBV12-3 or TRBV12-4 to TRBJ1-1, with 7 positions matching TRBD1. This CDR3 region has 12 residues. With V trimmed by 7 bases and J by 4 bases, 3 bases remained unmatched. CDR3 coding DNA: TGTGCCAGCACCTACAGGGGCACTGAAGCTTTCTTT. It is translated as CASTYRGTEAFF.

In this sample, this clone turned up a few times. The rearrangement links TRBV12-3 or TRBV12-4 to TRBJ1-4, with D maybe TRBD1 (5 bases). V was clipped by 5 bases and J by 0 bases, with 10 bases between them. The CDR3 contains 15 residues. CDR3 amino acids: CASSPQGATNEKLFF. The CDR3 bases are TGTGCCAGCAGTCCCCAGGGTGCAACTAATGAAAAACTGTTTTTT.

This clone was seen a handful of times. The chain combines TRBV6-1 with TRBJ2-1; 10 bases are a match to TRBD2. Germline CDR1 MNHNS, CDR2 SASEGT. The CDR3 has 15 amino acids. V was pared by 8 bases and J by 4 bases, with 8 bases of the junction left unmatched. In nucleotides, the CDR3 is TGTGCCAGCGCACCCGGGACTAGCGTGTACAATGAGCAGTTCTTC. Amino acid sequence: CASAPGTSVYNEQFF.

This sequence joins TRBV6-2 or TRBV6-3 and TRBJ1-3, with D perhaps TRBD1 (5 bases). V was pared by 6 bases and J by 0 bases, with 15 bases between. From germline, CDR1 is MNHEY and CDR2 SVGEGT. The CDR3 length is 16 residues. The CDR3 region is CASRRDLPNSGNTIYF. The CDR3 DNA reads as TGTGCCAGCAGGAGGGACCTCCCTAACTCTGGAAACACCATATATTTT.

The rearrangement joins TRBV10-2 to TRBJ2-5, with D hard to call. This CDR3 has 14 residues. V was pared by 6 bases and J by 0 bases, with 11 bases between. Germline loops: CDR1 WSHSY, CDR2 SAAADI. The CDR3 DNA reads TGCGCCAGCAGAGAAGACTGGAACCAAGAGACCCAGTACTTC. Amino acids: CASREDWNQETQYF.

The J gene is TRBJ2-7, the V gene TRBV5-1; D unresolved. V was clipped by 0 bases and J by 3 bases, with 13 bases between them. The CDR3 contains 15 residues. Germline CDR1 and CDR2: SGHRS and YFSETQ. CDR3 protein: CASSLEPSLFYEQYF. The CDR3 nucleotides read TGCGCCAGCAGCTTGGAGCCCTCTCTCTTCTACGAGCAGTACTTC. Full variable domain (outside the CDR3, taken from reference TRBV5-1 and TRBJ2-7): KAGVTQTPRYLIKTRGQQVTLSCSPISGHRSVSWYQQTPGQGLQFLFEYFSETQRNKGNFPGRFSGRQFSNSRSEMNVSTLELGDSALYLCASSLEPSLFYEQYFGPGTRLTVT.

A few counts support this clone. The CDR3 spells CASSYSFLVRTGELFF. CDR3 nucleotides: TGTGCCAGCAGTTACAGTTTTTTAGTTCGCACCGGGGAGCTGTTTTTT. V gene TRBV6-5 combines with J gene TRBJ2-2, with unresolved D. The germline V and J ends were trimmed by 2 bases and 4 bases, with 14 bases remaining between them. CDR3 length equals 16 residues. Germline CDR1 MNHEY, CDR2 SVGAGI.

This clone came up a few times. The gene calls are TRBV12-3 or TRBV12-4 and TRBJ1-3; no definite D call. V was clipped by 3 bases and J by 0 bases, with 0 bases between them. There are 12 residues in the CDR3. CDR3 bases: TGTGCCAGCAGTTTCTCTGGAAACACCATATATTTT. Translating it yields CASSFSGNTIYF.

J is TRBJ2-3 and V is TRBV9; weak D call: TRBD2 (6 bases). V lost 0 bases and J lost 4, with 9 bases in between. The CDR3 loop spans 14 amino acids. Germline-derived CDR1 and CDR2 are SGDLS and YYNGEE. This CDR3 is CASSVVAGSDTQYF. The CDR3, as DNA: TGTGCCAGCAGCGTAGTGGCGGGATCAGATACGCAGTATTTT.

In its sample, this clone was seen a few times. CDR3 bases: TGTGCCAGCAGTGACCTGAGCACTGAAGCTTTCTTT. Translating it yields CASSDLSTEAFF. This sequence joins TRBV6-1 and TRBJ1-1, with D hard to call. Deletions cut 3 bases from V and 4 bases from J, with 6 bases between. This CDR3 has 12 amino acids. Germline V lookup: CDR1 MNHNS, CDR2 SASEGT.

This CDR3 is CATSRERDRGYSPLHF. For the CDR3, the DNA is TGTGCCACCAGCAGAGAGAGGGACAGGGGGTATTCACCCCTCCACTTT. This chain connects TRBV15 to TRBJ1-6, with 11 bases aligning to TRBD1. The CDR3 consists of 16 residues. CDR1 and CDR2 from the germline V gene are LNHNV and YYDKDF (reference sequence). J was trimmed by 8 bases and V by 0 bases; bases with no gene match: 3.

The chain joins TRBV20-1 to TRBJ2-2; no reliable D call. Deletions cut 4 bases from V and 7 bases from J, with 13 bases between. CDR1 and CDR2 from the germline V gene are DFQATT and SNEGSKA (reference sequence). This CDR3 region has 13 residues. This CDR3 is CSATRTGGGELFF. CDR3 in DNA: TGCAGTGCTACCAGGACGGGCGGCGGGGAGCTGTTTTTT.

This rearrangement joins TRBV28 to TRBJ2-5, with 9 bases identical to TRBD1. The V gene's germline CDR1 is MDHEN and CDR2 SYDVKM. V lost 1 base and J lost 5; bases outside the gene matches: 8. The CDR3 loop spans 16 amino acids. CDR3 protein: CASSLSQGARVETQYF. DNA of the CDR3: TGTGCCAGCAGTTTATCACAGGGGGCGCGTGTGGAGACCCAGTACTTC.

About this clone itself: A much larger clone lies a single base off, so this may be a read error. This same CDR3 is encoded by further DNA sequences in the sample. The V gene is TRBV6-1, the J gene TRBJ2-2; TRBD2 matches at 9 bases. The CDR3 has 14 amino acids. The V gene's germline CDR1 is MNHNS and CDR2 SASEGT. Trimming took 9 bases from V and 7 from J; bases not matched to a gene: 9. The DNA for the CDR3 is TGTGCCAGTAAGGTAGCGGGGGAAGTCGGGGAGCTGTTTTTT. This gives the protein CASKVAGEVGELFF.

The rearrangement links TRBV12-3 or TRBV12-4 to TRBJ2-2, with a weak D call TRBD1 (6 bases). The CDR3 spans 13 residues. Trimming left V 8 bases short and J 8 bases short, with 15 bases between. The CDR3 sequence: CASQVGARGELFF. The CDR3 DNA follows: TGTGCCAGCCAGGTGGGGGCGAGAGGGGAGCTGTTTTTT.

This clone was observed a handful of times. The rearrangement uses TRBV12-3 or TRBV12-4 and TRBJ2-7, with no clear D. The CDR3 consists of 12 residues. V lost 2 bases and J 4 bases, leaving 6 bases between the germline ends. The CDR3 protein is CASSLSPYEQYF. In DNA, the CDR3 is TGTGCCAGCAGTTTATCTCCTTACGAGCAGTACTTC.

Only one count was recorded for this clone. This chain uses TRBV3-1 with TRBJ2-2; 9 bases line up with TRBD2. V gave up 0 bases and J gave up 5 bases; unmatched junction bases: 7. The CDR3 has 17 amino acids. Germline V gives CDR1 LGHDT, CDR2 YNNKEL (reference sequence). CDR3: CASSQERIAGETGELFF. The CDR3 bases are TGTGCCAGCAGCCAAGAAAGAATAGCGGGAGAGACCGGGGAGCTGTTTTTT.

The J gene is TRBJ2-7, the V gene TRBV24-1; TRBD2 matches at 7 bases. The V and J ends lost 2 bases and 3 bases, in that order; junction bases with no gene match: 9. Germline loops: CDR1 KGHDR, CDR2 SFDVKD. The CDR3 has 16 residues. The CDR3 DNA sequence: TGTGCCACCAGTGATTCCGCCCGGGGAGGGAGCTACGAGCAGTACTTC. Encoded protein: CATSDSARGGSYEQYF.

This clone was seen only a few times. The J gene is TRBJ2-1, the V gene TRBV12-3 or TRBV12-4; 7 bases match TRBD1. The CDR3 runs to 13 residues. The V segment lost 6 bases and the J segment 7 bases; nucleotides outside the gene matches: 6. The CDR3 here is CASSLLQGNEQFF. CDR3 nucleotides: TGTGCCAGCAGCCTACTACAGGGGAATGAGCAGTTCTTC.